The 19 T cell receptor beta chains reported below all come from one sample, sequenced in a study of beta chain features in type 1 diabetes. The study, taken as a whole, reports: Shortening that was moderate but significant affected the TCRB CDR3s of Type 1 diabetes patients in all four CD4+ subsets.

The sequenced template was cDNA made from the entire isolated RNA. Generated by immunoSEQ multiplex PCR, the TCRdb table keeps only in-frame clones and is missing some. Among around 650,000 clones, roughly 12% were seen once, and the ten largest hold more than 0.09%. These receptors' targets are unknown. The sample taken for sequencing was naive CD4+ T cells from blood. Every receptor here comes from a man aged 25 to 40 with type 1 diabetes.

This clone has more than one count but fewer than ten. Other DNA variants within this sample encode the same CDR3. V and J are TRBV5-1 and TRBJ2-7; D gene uncertain. V lost 3 bases and J 4 bases, leaving 8 bases between the germline ends. CDR3 size: 12 residues. Germline CDR1 reads SGHRS; CDR2 reads YFSETQ. The CDR3 is CASSSDVYEQYF. The CDR3 bases are TGCGCCAGCAGCTCGGACGTATACGAGCAGTACTTC.

This clone showed up just a few times. V gene TRBV6-6 combines with J gene TRBJ2-1; 11 nucleotides align to TRBD1. CDR1 and CDR2 (germline): MNHNY, SVGAGI (reference sequence). The ends lost 6 bases at V and 8 bases at J; junction bases unmatched: 9. The CDR3 spans 15 residues. The CDR3 bases are TGTGCCAGCAGGGGGAGGGACAGGGGGTACGATGAGCAGTTCTTC. It codes for CASRGRDRGYDEQFF.

This clone was picked up a small number of times. The gene calls are TRBV1 and TRBJ2-5; the table's D call TRBD2 went unverified against the DNA. TRBV1 has pseudogene status. The CDR3 covers 15 residues. The CDR3 DNA sequence: TGCACCAGCAGCCCGGCTGGACTAGCGGAAGAGACCCAGTACTTC. This codes for CTSSPAGLAEETQYF.

This clone came up many times. This sequence joins TRBV28 and TRBJ2-6, with D unclear. The V end was cut by 6 bases, the J end by 4 bases, with 10 bases between. CDR3 length: 14 amino acids. Per the germline V gene, CDR1 is MDHEN and CDR2 is SYDVKM. This CDR3 reads CASSPPTGANVLTF. The CDR3 DNA reads TGTGCCAGCAGCCCCCCAACCGGGGCCAACGTCCTGACTTTC.

Written as DNA, the CDR3 is TGTGCCTGGAGTGTAAGGGGCTTAAAGGATTCACCCCTCCACTTT. It is translated as CAWSVRGLKDSPLHF. The chain joins TRBV30 to TRBJ1-6; TRBD1 is a possible D gene (5 bases). CDR1 and CDR2 (germline): GTSNPN, SVGIG (reference sequence). The CDR3 sequence is 15 residues long. Trimming pared 0 bases from V and 8 bases from J, leaving 14 bases between.

This chain joins TRBV4-3 and TRBJ2-1, with D possibly TRBD1 on 6 matching bases. Germline V gives CDR1 LGHNA, CDR2 YSLEER. The CDR3 has 17 residues. V shed 0 bases and J shed 2 bases, with 14 bases lying between them. CDR3 protein: CASSQDSTGLPYNEQFF. The CDR3 DNA is TGCGCCAGCAGCCAAGACAGTACAGGGCTCCCCTACAATGAGCAGTTCTTC.

The rearrangement uses TRBV10-3 and TRBJ2-1; D is unresolved. CDR1 and CDR2 from the germline V gene are ENHRY and SYGVKD. V dropped 10 bases and J dropped 0 bases, with 13 bases sitting between them. CDR3 size: 14 residues. The CDR3 loop is CATQVENSYNEQFF. DNA of the CDR3: TGTGCCACTCAAGTAGAGAACTCCTACAATGAGCAGTTCTTC.

The CDR3 is CASSASQGRGYTF. CDR3 sequence (DNA): TGTGCCAGCAGTGCGAGTCAAGGTCGGGGCTACACCTTC. The chain is built from TRBV2 and TRBJ1-2; the D is unclear. CDR1 SNHLY and CDR2 FYNNEI come from the germline V gene. The CDR3 spans 13 residues. The V end was cut by 4 bases, the J end by 8 bases, with 14 bases between. Drawing the rest from reference TRBV2 and TRBJ1-2, the complete variable domain is EPEVTQTPSHQVTQMGQEVILRCVPISNHLYFYWYRQILGQKVEFLVSFYNNEISEKSEIFDDQFSVERPDGSNFTLKIRSTKLEDSAMYFCASSASQGRGYTFGSGTRLTVV.

The chain carries TRBV19 and TRBJ2-6; D gene ambiguous. Germline assignment: CDR1 LNHDA and CDR2 SQIVND (reference sequence). The CDR3 covers 13 residues. V lost 9 bases and J 2 bases, leaving 8 bases between the germline ends. The CDR3 protein is CASRRPGANVLTF. The CDR3 DNA is TGTGCCAGCCGTCGGCCTGGGGCCAACGTCCTGACTTTC.

This clone was detected a few times. The rearrangement uses TRBV7-7 and TRBJ2-7, with D perhaps TRBD1 (5 bases). The CDR3 totals 14 residues. Trimming left V 5 bases short and J 3 bases short, with 14 bases between. From germline, CDR1 is SSHAT and CDR2 FNYEAQ (reference sequence). The CDR3, as DNA: TGTGCCAGCAGCCCTGGGGCAGCCTTCTACGAGCAGTACTTC. As protein: CASSPGAAFYEQYF.

On this clone itself: The same CDR3 arises from other DNA sequences in this sample as well. The chain links TRBV7-9 to TRBJ2-7; no reliable D call. The V end was cut by 5 bases, the J end by 1 base, with 6 bases between. The CDR3 runs 12 residues. The germline V gene has CDR1 SEHNR and CDR2 FQNEAQ (reference sequence). The CDR3 region is CASSPTSYEQYF. In DNA, the CDR3 is TGTGCCAGCAGCCCTACATCCTACGAGCAGTACTTC.

The chain links TRBV5-1 to TRBJ2-1; tentatively, D is TRBD1 (5 bases). Trimming shortened V by 7 bases and J by 0 bases, and 11 bases separated the two germline ends. Per the germline V gene, CDR1 is SGHRS and CDR2 is YFSETQ. The CDR3 is 14 residues long. The CDR3 region is CASRPTASYNEQFF. CDR3 coding DNA: TGCGCCAGCCGCCCGACAGCCTCCTACAATGAGCAGTTCTTC. Full variable domain (outside the CDR3, taken from reference TRBV5-1 and TRBJ2-1): KAGVTQTPRYLIKTRGQQVTLSCSPISGHRSVSWYQQTPGQGLQFLFEYFSETQRNKGNFPGRFSGRQFSNSRSEMNVSTLELGDSALYLCASRPTASYNEQFFGPGTRLTVL.

The chain combines TRBV6-1 with TRBJ2-5; 8 bases fit TRBD1. The V and J ends lost 4 bases and 5 bases, in that order; junction bases with no gene match: 6. Germline V gives CDR1 MNHNS, CDR2 SASEGT. The CDR3 runs 14 residues. The CDR3 DNA reads TGTGCCAGCAGTGGTGTCAGGGGGCGGGAGACCCAGTACTTC. Protein: CASSGVRGRETQYF.

The chain joins TRBV19 to TRBJ1-1, with D possibly matching TRBD1 (5 bases). CDR1 and CDR2 (germline): LNHDA, SQIVND (reference sequence). Trimming pared 1 base from V and 4 bases from J, leaving 10 bases between. The CDR3 sequence is 14 residues long. CDR3 in DNA: TGTGCCAGTAGTATAGTGGGGAGGGGCACTGAAGCTTTCTTT. Its translation is CASSIVGRGTEAFF.

The V call is TRBV5-4, the J call TRBJ2-2, with TRBD1 identical over 12 bases. V shed 4 bases, J shed 6 bases, and the junction held 1 base outside the gene matches. CDR1 SGHNT and CDR2 YYREEE come from the germline V gene (reference sequence). The CDR3 contains 14 residues. CDR3 protein: CASSGDRGPGELFF. The CDR3 DNA reads as TGTGCCAGCAGCGGGGACAGGGGGCCCGGGGAGCTGTTTTTT. Supplemented by reference TRBV5-4 and TRBJ2-2, the full variable domain reads ETGVTQSPTHLIKTRGQQVTLRCSSQSGHNTVSWYQQALGQGPQFIFQYYREEENGRGNFPPRFSGLQFPNYSSELNVNALELDDSALYLCASSGDRGPGELFFGEGSRLTVL.

CDR3 sequence reads: CASSLVAGQGDTQYF. As DNA, the CDR3 is TGTGCCAGCAGCTTAGTTGCAGGACAGGGAGATACGCAGTATTTT. This sequence joins TRBV7-2 and TRBJ2-3; 8 nucleotides match TRBD1. The germline V gene has CDR1 SGHTA and CDR2 FQGNSA. The trim removed 1 base at V and 5 bases at J, leaving 5 bases unmatched. The CDR3 is made up of 15 amino acids.

In its sample, this clone was seen a few times. The rearrangement links TRBV29-1 to TRBJ1-4, with 9 bases fitting TRBD1. V was pared by 7 bases and J by 8 bases, with 11 bases of the junction left unmatched. This CDR3 has 14 amino acids. Germline CDR1 is SQVTM and CDR2 is ANQGSEA. The CDR3 is CSAEGQGKGEKLFF. The CDR3 region has the DNA TGCAGCGCGGAGGGACAGGGCAAGGGAGAAAAACTGTTTTTT. The complete variable domain, with remaining parts taken from reference TRBV29-1 and TRBJ1-4, reads SAVISQKPSRDICQRGTSLTIQCQVDSQVTMMFWYRQQPGQSLTLIATANQGSEATYESGFVIDKFPISRPNLTFSTLTVSNMSPEDSSIYLCSAEGQGKGEKLFFGSGTQLSVL.

This clone was detected only a few times. The CDR3 DNA sequence: TGTGCCAGCTCACCACAGGGGGCCATCAACAATGAGCAGTTCTTC. Translated: CASSPQGAINNEQFF. V is TRBV18 and J is TRBJ2-1; 7 bases line up with TRBD1. With 1 base clipped from V and 5 bases from J, the junction kept 5 bases outside the gene matches. This CDR3 comprises 15 residues. Germline V gives CDR1 KGHSH, CDR2 LQKENI.

This clone was seen only a few times. The CDR3 region has the DNA TGTGCCAGCAGTGTCGCCAGGGGTGGCAATCAGCCCCAGCATTTT. It specifies CASSVARGGNQPQHF. V gene TRBV2 combines with J gene TRBJ1-5; a weak D match, TRBD1 (6 bases). Trimming shortened V by 4 bases and J by 2 bases, and 12 bases separated the two germline ends. From germline, CDR1 is SNHLY and CDR2 FYNNEI. The CDR3 is 15 residues long. The entire variable domain, with the rest obtained from reference TRBV2 and TRBJ1-5, is as follows: EPEVTQTPSHQVTQMGQEVILRCVPISNHLYFYWYRQILGQKVEFLVSFYNNEISEKSEIFDDQFSVERPDGSNFTLKIRSTKLEDSAMYFCASSVARGGNQPQHFGDGTRLSIL.